This TCR beta chain originates from a study of CXCR3-negative and CXCR3-positive naive CD8 T cells. In terms of frequency, this clonotype is medium-sized. The antigen is undetermined. Carrying UMI labels, the TRB cDNA libraries were prepared through 5' RACE. TCRdb re-called the 5' RACE reads; every CDR3 protein appears as one record, without DNA. Found here are 3,000 to 4,500 distinct CDR3 sequences; the top ten clones hold more than 1.5%. Germline V lookup: CDR1 MNHNS, CDR2 SASEGT. This CDR3 has 14 amino acids. Notes on the study in general: Similar TRBV-TRBJ gene usage was seen in naive CXCR3-negative and CXCR3-positive cells, but not in memory cells.

The sequence derives from a human donor in good health. Some clones in this sample may be carry-over from other donors' samples. Sample: naive CXCR3- CD8+ T cells from blood. Subset noted: CD45RO-CCR7+CD27+CD95- naive CD8+ T cells lacking CXCR3 (TNR3-). The chain carries TRBV6-1 and TRBJ1-1. The CDR3 sequence: CASSEIGINTEAFF.